This TCR beta chain stems from a study of blood T cell repertoires in COVID-19 (dated by TCRdb to the early 2020s). In the study overall: The collaborator samples originated in the United States, Italy and Spain and spanned the acute and convalescent phases of COVID-19. The prospective study material was composed of cDNA or gDNA derived from T cells, B-cell-depleted T cells, or PBMCs. The dataset comprised deeply sampled blood TCRbeta repertoires from subjects exposed to, actively infected with, or recovered from COVID-19. The repertoires were made available in a free public database intended to serve as a resource for research on the immune response to SARS-CoV-2. The samples were drawn from the first 160 participants of the ongoing ImmuneRACE study and from under 1,500 subjects provided by 6 global collaborators. The sample metadata nearly always contained a de-identified subject ID, COVID-19 status, age in years and sex. HLA class I and class II types, where available, came from metadata supplied by the sample provider rather than from assay-based typing.

This clone turned up a few times. Its antigen is still unknown. Base quality data are lacking; no much larger clone is found one base away. The collaborating institutions used their own protocols to collect whole blood in K2EDTA tubes. For TCRbeta analysis, collaborators shipped samples in one of three forms: frozen whole blood, isolated PBMCs, or DNA extracted from either of those sample types. Overall results and qualifications from the work: The amount of clinical and demographic metadata varied by source and participant and was provided uncurated.

TCRbeta CDR3 regions were amplified from genomic DNA by means of the immunoSEQ Assay, a bias-controlled multiplex PCR. Per the original workflow: The number of nucleated cells in each sample was estimated from the amplification of reference gene primers within the assay. To quantify the absolute abundance of each unique TCRbeta CDR3 rearrangement, sequence reads were collapsed and filtered. For each sample, productive Simpson clonality was calculated as the square root of Simpson's diversity index across productive rearrangements. Here the immuneACCESS table is served through TCRdb, limited to in-frame sequences with V and J called. Missing clones are a known gap in these copies; in checked studies unresolved V genes cover under half, and the rest lacks a known reason. The V and J calls and clone size come from that table; D and trimming were worked out from the DNA. This sample gives about 260,000 clones in total; approximately 91% of them show up just once. 0.7% of the sample is in the top ten clones.

This receptor was taken from a human donor in a cohort sampled during active COVID-19. Sequencing used peripheral blood.

DNA sequence: TGTGCCAGCAGCGTAGTCCCAGCGGGAACCTACGAGCAGTACTTC. The encoded protein is CASSVVPAGTYEQYF. Recombination linked TRBV9 to TRBJ2-7, with TRBD2 identical over 7 junction bases. The junction shows trimming of 0 bases on V and 2 bases on J, and the gene matches do not reach 5 bases of it. The CDR3 spans 15 residues, from the cysteine through the phenylalanine. Left in the record is the CDR3 DNA by itself, 45 bases read in frame from the first base. The CDR1 and CDR2 encoded by the germline V gene are SGDLS and YYNGEE.